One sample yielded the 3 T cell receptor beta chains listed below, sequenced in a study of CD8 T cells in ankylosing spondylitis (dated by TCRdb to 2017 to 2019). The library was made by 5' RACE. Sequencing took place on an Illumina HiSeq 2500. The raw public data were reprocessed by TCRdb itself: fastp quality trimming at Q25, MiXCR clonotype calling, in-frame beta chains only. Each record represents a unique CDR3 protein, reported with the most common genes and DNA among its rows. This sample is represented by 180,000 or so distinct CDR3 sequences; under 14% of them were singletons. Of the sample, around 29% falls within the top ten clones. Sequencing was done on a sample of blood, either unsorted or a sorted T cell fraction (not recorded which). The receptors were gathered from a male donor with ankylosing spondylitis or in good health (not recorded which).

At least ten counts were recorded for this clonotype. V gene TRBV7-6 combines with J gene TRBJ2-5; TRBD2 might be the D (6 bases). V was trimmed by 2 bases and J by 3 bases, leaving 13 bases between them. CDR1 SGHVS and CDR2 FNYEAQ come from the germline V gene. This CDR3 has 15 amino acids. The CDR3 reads CASSLFLSSEETQYF. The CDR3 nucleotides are TGTGCCAGCAGCTTATTTTTGTCTAGCGAAGAGACCCAGTACTTC.

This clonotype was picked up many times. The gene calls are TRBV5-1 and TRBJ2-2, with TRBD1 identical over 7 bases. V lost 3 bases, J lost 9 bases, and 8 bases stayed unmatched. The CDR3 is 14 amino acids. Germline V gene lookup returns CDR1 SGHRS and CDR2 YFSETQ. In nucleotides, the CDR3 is TGCGCCAGCAGCTCACCGACAGGGCTGAGGGAGCTGTTTTTT. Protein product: CASSSPTGLRELFF.

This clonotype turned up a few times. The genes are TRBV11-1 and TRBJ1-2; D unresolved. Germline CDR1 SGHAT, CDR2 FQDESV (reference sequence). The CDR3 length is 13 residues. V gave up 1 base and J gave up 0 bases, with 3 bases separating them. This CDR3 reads CASSLGANYGYTF. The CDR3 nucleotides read TGTGCCAGCAGCTTAGGCGCTAACTATGGCTACACCTTC.